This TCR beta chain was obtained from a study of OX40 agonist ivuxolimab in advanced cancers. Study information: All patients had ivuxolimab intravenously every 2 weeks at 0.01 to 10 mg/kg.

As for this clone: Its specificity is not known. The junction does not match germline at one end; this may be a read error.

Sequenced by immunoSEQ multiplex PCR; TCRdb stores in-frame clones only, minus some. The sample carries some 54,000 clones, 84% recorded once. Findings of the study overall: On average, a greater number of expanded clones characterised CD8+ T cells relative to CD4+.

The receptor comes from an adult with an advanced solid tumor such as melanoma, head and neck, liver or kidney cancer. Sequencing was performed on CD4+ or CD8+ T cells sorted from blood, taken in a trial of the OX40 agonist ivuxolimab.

The chain's CDR3 is CASRLDSLNIQYF. CDR3 in DNA: TGTGCCAGCAGATTAGACAGTTTGAACATTCAGTACTTC. V gene TRBV7-9 combines with J gene TRBJ2-4; the D gene is possibly TRBD1 (5 bases). Germline CDR1 reads SEHNR; CDR2 reads FQNEAQ (reference sequence). This CDR3 comprises 13 residues.